The 2 T cell receptor beta chains listed next were all sequenced from one sample in a study of shared clonotypes between healthy human individuals. Only in-frame clones appear in the TCRdb table, and some are missing; sequencing was by immunoSEQ multiplex PCR. The sample shows about 1.5 million clones, about 98% of them seen only once. Sequenced: naive CD4+ T cells sorted from blood. Subset defined: CD45RA+ positively selected. The receptor source for this set is a man aged 25 to 40 in good health.

Concerning this clone itself: Additional DNA sequences in this sample encode the identical CDR3. V usage is TRBV6-5 and J usage is TRBJ1-5, with no clear D. The germline V gene encodes CDR1 MNHEY and CDR2 SVGAGI. The CDR3 covers 13 residues. Trimming removed 2 bases from V and 4 bases from J, with 6 bases in between. CDR3 region: CASSYGGNQPQHF. The DNA of the CDR3 is TGTGCCAGCAGTTACGGCGGAAATCAGCCCCAGCATTTT.

In its sample, this clone was seen once. V and J are TRBV10-3 and TRBJ1-5, with a possible D match to TRBD1 (5 bases). The CDR3 is 14 residues long. Trimming took 6 bases from V and 5 from J, leaving 14 bases between them. Germline values: CDR1 ENHRY, CDR2 SYGVKD. CDR3 DNA sequence: TGTGCCATCAGCAGGGAGGGGTTGGATCAGCCCCAGCATTTT. Protein sequence: CAISREGLDQPQHF.